This TCR beta chain was recovered during a study of T cell repertoires in breast cancer (TCRdb year 2016). Study-level background: The study profiled tumors, lymph nodes and peripheral blood lymphocytes from breast cancer patients, plus peripheral blood from healthy control donors. Tumor-free lymph nodes were processed with no enzymatic digestion, and blood samples were separated using Ficoll. Given the low mutational burden of breast cancer and the rarity of common mutations in breast cancer, it was reasoned that TCRs shared between breast cancer patients would target shared antigens. Tumors and tumor-involved lymph nodes were minced and digested with Liberase and DNase, then filtered through 70-um and 40-um filters. Controls included nine healthy donors of an age range similar to the patients. On average, about 500,000 sequences per sample and roughly 11 reads per input cell were obtained by sequencing. ER+/PR+ status was present in the majority of the roughly 23 patient tumors that were analyzed for shared TCRs. Points the paper makes about the study in general: Compared with tumor-free nodes, tumor-involved sentinel lymph nodes shared about fourfold more TCRs with matched tumor repertoires (around 7.7% versus 2%). Fewer than 20 TCR pairs were shared across seven or more patient tumors and rarely found in control blood, suggesting possible tumor specificity. Genuine antitumor clones may have been missed because singleton TCRs were discarded and only part of each tumor was sampled. Shared TCRs were encoded by various nucleotide sequences, which suggests selection and expansion based on antigen. Emulsion RT-PCR was considered qualitative rather than quantitative, since transcript abundance and primer differences skewed clone recovery. Shared TCRs showed TRBV7 predominance, possibly reflecting tumor recognition or mispriming bias from eight TRBV7 primers.

About this clonotype: The antigen it recognizes is unknown. No much larger clone is present one base from it, and per-base qualities are unavailable.

To analyze paired alpha-beta TCRs of CD8+ T cells, the researchers used an expanded emulsion RT-PCR method with primers covering all TCR V genes. CD8+ T cells were isolated with a CD8 positive selection kit and were then incubated overnight in approximately 10 IU/mL IL-2 prior to emulsion RT-PCR. For CDR1 and CDR2, the germline V gene (reference sequence) lists LNHDA and SQIVND. V is reduced by 8 bases and J by 4 bases, leaving a spacing of 18 bases between them. The CDR3 runs 14 amino acids, cysteine and phenylalanine included. Just the 42-base CDR3 DNA is kept, in frame starting at base 1. Library prep was done by emulsion pairing. Unpaired genes were suppressed by a second nested PCR containing blocking oligos, after which a third nested PCR added Illumina adaptors and barcodes. Each emulsion RT-PCR master mix contained about 4,500-270,000 T cells, with C-region, Stepout and V-region primers. The Micellula Emulsion and Purification Kit was used to make the emulsions, and Qiagen OneStep RT-PCR reagents were used for RT-PCR. Pooled libraries were sequenced on an Illumina MiSeq with paired-end 2 x 250 reads. The source study handled its data this way. In Galaxy, read pairs were joined and then clipped at the engineered overlap into separate alpha and beta files, and any unclipped reads were discarded. Alpha-beta pairs were assigned using CompleteTCR, a MiTCR-based pipeline in which chains sharing read cluster identifiers are linked by an R script. TCR sequences seen only once, which were about 1-3.1%, were removed as potential sequencing errors. In-frame beta chains were kept once TCRdb had trimmed the public reads at Q25 with fastp and called clones with MiXCR. Every entry covers one CDR3 protein and lists the most common genes and DNA from its rows. TCRdb's processing, not the study's, gives the V and J calls here. Across this sample there are about 40,000 distinct CDR3 sequences, with about 50% seen only once. The ten largest clonotypes hold 60% to 75% of the sample.

The sequence joins TRBV19 to TRBJ2-7, with TRBD1 tentatively as D gene (6 bases match). The sequence derives from a pool of human donors with breast cancer or a healthy control (not recorded which). The sample consisted of CD8+ T cells. The sequenced DNA is TGTGCCAGTGCGGCCGGGACAAGCCCTTACGAGCAGTACTTC. Its translation reads: CASAAGTSPYEQYF. When the CDR3 is completed using the reference TRBV19 and TRBJ2-7 genes on either side, the full variable domain is DGGITQSPKYLFRKEGQNVTLSCEQNLNHDAMYWYRQDPGQGLRLIYYSQIVNDFQKGDIAEGYSVSREKKESFPLTVTSAQKNPTAFYLCASAAGTSPYEQYFGPGTRLTVT.